These 5 T cell receptor beta chains were sequenced from one sample in a study of OX40 agonist ivuxolimab in advanced cancers. The assay was immunoSEQ multiplex PCR, and TCRdb's table has in-frame clones only and misses some. The sample shows about 20,000 clones, around 89% of them seen only once. The sample consisted of CD4+ or CD8+ T cells sorted from blood, taken in a trial of the OX40 agonist ivuxolimab. These TCRs come from an adult with an advanced solid tumor such as melanoma, head and neck, liver or kidney cancer.

This clone has only one observation. V usage is TRBV5-5 and J usage is TRBJ2-7, with 10 nucleotides matching TRBD2. CDR3 length equals 16 residues. Germline V gene sequence: CDR1 SGHKS, CDR2 YYEKEE (reference sequence). The trim removed 0 bases at V and 5 bases at J, leaving 8 bases unmatched. The chain's CDR3 is CASSLVPSGSKDEQYF. DNA for the CDR3: TGTGCCAGCAGCTTGGTCCCTAGCGGGAGCAAGGACGAGCAGTACTTC.

The chain has TRBV13 and TRBJ2-3; D is unresolved. This CDR3 comprises 13 residues. CDR1 is PRHDT, CDR2 FYEKMQ, per germline (reference sequence). Trimming shortened V by 1 base and J by 4 bases, and 6 bases separated the two germline ends. The CDR3 here is CASSLESSDTQYF. In DNA, the CDR3 is TGTGCCAGCAGCTTAGAAAGCTCAGATACGCAGTATTTT.

The V and J genes are TRBV6-5 and TRBJ1-3, with D perhaps matching TRBD1 (6 bases). The CDR3 has 15 amino acids. V lost 6 bases and J 1 base, leaving 13 bases between the germline ends. From germline, CDR1 is MNHEY and CDR2 SVGAGI. The CDR3 loop reads CASSLTGGSGNTIYF. The CDR3 DNA sequence: TGTGCCAGCAGCTTGACAGGAGGATCTGGAAACACCATATATTTT.

V is TRBV7-8 and J is TRBJ2-1; D gene uncertain. Germline V gene lookup returns CDR1 SGHVS and CDR2 FQNEAQ. This CDR3 is built from 15 residues. The germline V and J ends were trimmed by 1 base and 5 bases, with 12 bases remaining between them. CDR3 protein: CASSLVQWPHNEQFF. CDR3 in DNA: TGTGCCAGCAGCTTAGTCCAGTGGCCACACAATGAGCAGTTCTTC.

In its sample, this clone was seen a few times. CDR3 coding DNA: TGCGCCAGCAGCCAAGTCCCGACAGCCTACGAGCAGTACTTC. Protein sequence: CASSQVPTAYEQYF. The chain employs TRBV4-1 and TRBJ2-7, with D possibly being TRBD1 (5 bases). The germline V gene encodes CDR1 MGHRA and CDR2 YSYEKL. The CDR3 has 14 residues. Trimming left V 1 base short and J 2 bases short, with 9 bases between.